These 17 T cell receptor beta chains share one sample of origin, sequenced in a study of cytomegalovirus exposure and HLA in healthy donors (TCRdb year 2017). The library was generated by the immunoSEQ multiplex PCR assay. The multiplex PCR relied on a mix of 60 forward primers for TCR Vbeta segments and 13 reverse primers for TCR Jbeta segments. TCRdb took over this immuneACCESS table, retaining in-frame rearrangements with V and J assigned. Such tables are incomplete; in checked studies, under half of the missing clones stem from an unresolved V gene, and the remainder is unexplained. The sample's table covers tens of thousands of clones. Around 4% of the sample rests with the top ten. What was sequenced was PBMCs. The receptors stem from a male donor in good health and CMV-seronegative.

The chain employs TRBV5-4 and TRBJ2-6; TRBD1 is a possible D gene (6 bases). The germline gives CDR1 SGHNT, CDR2 YYREEE (reference sequence). CDR3 length: 16 residues. The V end was cut by 1 base, the J end by 3 bases, with 11 bases between. CDR3 region: CASSLSPGDGANVLTF. Written as DNA, the CDR3 is TGTGCCAGCAGCTTGTCCCCAGGGGATGGGGCCAACGTCCTGACTTTC.

The chain links TRBV4-1 to TRBJ1-2; D is undetermined. Trimming removed 0 bases at V and 8 bases at J, with 13 bases between. In germline, CDR1 is MGHRA, CDR2 YSYEKL. The CDR3 length is 14 residues. The CDR3 spells CASSQDSGSRGYTF. In DNA form, the CDR3 reads TGCGCCAGCAGCCAAGATTCCGGATCCAGGGGCTACACCTTC.

In regard to this clone: In the same sample, other DNA sequences code for this CDR3. The gene calls are TRBV4-1 and TRBJ2-1, with 7 bases identical to TRBD1. Germline CDR1 MGHRA, CDR2 YSYEKL. Germline trimming cut 4 bases from V and 6 bases from J; bases unmatched to any gene: 12. The length of the CDR3 is 16 residues. This chain's CDR3 is CASSRTAARGPNEQFF. In nucleotides, the CDR3 is TGCGCCAGCAGCCGCACTGCGGCAAGGGGGCCCAATGAGCAGTTCTTC.

The gene calls are TRBV30 and TRBJ2-1; D ambiguous. The CDR3 is 13 residues long. Trimming took 1 base from V and 12 from J, leaving 16 bases between them. CDR1 is GTSNPN, CDR2 SVGIG, per germline (reference sequence). CDR3: CAWSATRMSGQFF. The CDR3 DNA is TGTGCCTGGAGTGCCACCCGAATGAGTGGGCAGTTCTTC.

The chain has TRBV30 and TRBJ2-3, with D possibly TRBD2 on 6 matching bases. In germline, CDR1 is GTSNPN, CDR2 SVGIG (reference sequence). The CDR3 has 20 amino acids. Trimming took 5 bases from V and 0 from J, leaving 30 bases between them. CDR3 nucleotide sequence: TGTGCCTGGGGGGGGAGCGCGGGACGGGTAGCGGACGTTAGCACAGATACGCAGTATTTT. It yields the protein CAWGGSAGRVADVSTDTQYF.

The chain uses TRBV29-1 and TRBJ1-4; D call uncertain. CDR1 and CDR2 from the germline V gene are SQVTM and ANQGSEA. The V end lost 5 bases, the J end lost 11 bases, and 9 bases lay between the germline ends. This CDR3 comprises 10 residues. The CDR3 DNA follows: TGCAGCGTTTGGAGGGAGAAACTGTTTTTT. Amino acids: CSVWREKLFF. The full variable domain, completed using reference TRBV29-1 and TRBJ1-4, is SAVISQKPSRDICQRGTSLTIQCQVDSQVTMMFWYRQQPGQSLTLIATANQGSEATYESGFVIDKFPISRPNLTFSTLTVSNMSPEDSSIYLCSVWREKLFFGSGTQLSVL.

The chain carries TRBV5-1 and TRBJ2-7; TRBD1 agrees at 11 bases. V lost 0 bases and J lost 5; bases outside the gene matches: 7. The CDR3 has 16 amino acids. The germline V gene encodes CDR1 SGHRS and CDR2 YFSETQ. The CDR3, as DNA: TGCGCCAGCAGCTTGGCAGGACAGGGGGCGGTGGACGAGCAGTACTTC. Translating it yields CASSLAGQGAVDEQYF.

This chain uses TRBV6-6 with TRBJ2-5, with D unclear. This CDR3 has 12 amino acids. In germline, CDR1 is MNHNY, CDR2 SVGAGI (reference sequence). With 7 bases removed from V and 4 bases from J, the gap between germline ends came to 10 bases. The DNA for the CDR3 is TGTGCCAGCACTACATCGGGAGAGACCCAGTACTTC. It yields the protein CASTTSGETQYF.

DNA for the CDR3: TGTGCCAGCAGCGTTGAGACCACACGACAGGGGCACAATGAGCAGTTCTTC. Protein: CASSVETTRQGHNEQFF. The chain is built from TRBV9 and TRBJ2-1; 8 bases line up with TRBD1. V shed 2 bases, J shed 5 bases, and the junction held 12 bases outside the gene matches. This CDR3 region has 17 residues. Looked up from germline, CDR1 is SGDLS and CDR2 is YYNGEE.

J is TRBJ2-2 and V is TRBV19; D is perhaps TRBD2 (6 bases). CDR3 length: 12 residues. In germline, CDR1 is LNHDA, CDR2 SQIVND (reference sequence). V was trimmed by 9 bases and J by 3 bases, leaving 8 bases between them. CDR3 protein: CASRDYTGELFF. CDR3 in DNA: TGTGCCAGCCGGGACTACACCGGGGAGCTGTTTTTT.

As concerns this clone: Other DNA variants within this sample encode the same CDR3. The chain joins TRBV5-1 to TRBJ1-4; TRBD1 matches 8 bases. This CDR3 is 19 amino acids long. The V gene end was trimmed by 2 bases and the J gene end by 3 bases; junction bases not matched to a gene: 15. Germline CDR1 is SGHRS and CDR2 is YFSETQ. The CDR3, as DNA: TGCGCCAGCAGCTTTAACGCCCGGGACAGGACACCATCTAATGAAAAACTGTTTTTT. As protein: CASSFNARDRTPSNEKLFF.

This chain joins TRBV9 and TRBJ1-2; 12 bases are shared with TRBD1. Germline-derived CDR1 and CDR2 are SGDLS and YYNGEE. The CDR3 spans 16 residues. Trimming removed 3 bases from V and 4 bases from J; junction bases left unmatched: 7. The CDR3 DNA reads TGTGCCAGCAGCGAAGCCGGGACAGGGGGCCTCTATGGCTACACCTTC. Translating it yields CASSEAGTGGLYGYTF.

This sequence joins TRBV19 and TRBJ2-1, with 13 bases matching TRBD2. This CDR3 is built from 16 residues. The junction had 11 bases not matched to a gene; V was cut back by 7 bases and J by 8 bases. Germline V gene data show CDR1 as LNHDA and CDR2 as SQIVND (reference sequence). CDR3 DNA: TGTGCCAGTATGGGTTACGGACTAGCGGGAGACGATGAGCAGTTCTTC. It encodes CASMGYGLAGDDEQFF.

CDR3 loop: CSVEGPNSGNTIYF. The CDR3 DNA reads TGCAGCGTTGAAGGCCCTAACTCTGGAAACACCATATATTTT. The rearrangement links TRBV29-1 to TRBJ1-3, with D unresolved. The germline V gene encodes CDR1 SQVTM and CDR2 ANQGSEA. V was clipped by 1 base and J by 0 bases, with 7 bases between them. There are 14 residues in the CDR3.

V usage is TRBV29-1 and J usage is TRBJ2-1, with D possibly TRBD2 on 6 matching bases. Germline values: CDR1 SQVTM, CDR2 ANQGSEA. Between the trimmed V and J ends, which lost 4 bases and 1 base, there was a span of 8 bases. CDR3 length: 13 residues. The CDR3 DNA reads as TGCAGCGTTGTGGCGGGGTCCTACAATGAGCAGTTCTTC. It is translated as CSVVAGSYNEQFF.

The V gene is TRBV28, the J gene TRBJ2-7; TRBD2 matches 9 bases. V lost 2 bases, J lost 9 bases, and 5 bases stayed unmatched. Germline V lookup: CDR1 MDHEN, CDR2 SYDVKM. The CDR3 runs 13 residues. The CDR3 sequence is CASSLVSGRGQYF. DNA of the CDR3: TGTGCCAGCAGTTTAGTTAGCGGGAGAGGGCAGTACTTC.

The chain employs TRBV7-2 and TRBJ2-3, with 10 bases matching TRBD2. CDR1 SGHTA and CDR2 FQGNSA come from the germline V gene. With 3 bases clipped from V and 6 bases from J, the junction kept 9 bases outside the gene matches. CDR3 length equals 16 residues. The CDR3 coding sequence is TGTGCCAGCAGCTTTAGAGGAGCGGGAGGGCCCGATACGCAGTATTTT. Its protein is CASSFRGAGGPDTQYF.